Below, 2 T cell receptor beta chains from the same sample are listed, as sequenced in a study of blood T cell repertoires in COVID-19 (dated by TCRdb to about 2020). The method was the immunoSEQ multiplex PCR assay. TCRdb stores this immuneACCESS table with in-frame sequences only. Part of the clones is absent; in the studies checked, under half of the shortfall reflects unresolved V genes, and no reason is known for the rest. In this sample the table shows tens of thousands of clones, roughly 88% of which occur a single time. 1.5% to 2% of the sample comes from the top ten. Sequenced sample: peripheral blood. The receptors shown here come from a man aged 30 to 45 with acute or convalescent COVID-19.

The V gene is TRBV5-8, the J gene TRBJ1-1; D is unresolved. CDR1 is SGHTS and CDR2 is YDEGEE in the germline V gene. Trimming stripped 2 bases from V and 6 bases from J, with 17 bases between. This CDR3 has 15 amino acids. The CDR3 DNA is TGTGCCAGCAGCTTTGACCGCGTATCGGAGGCTGAAGCTTTCTTT. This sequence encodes CASSFDRVSEAEAFF.

CDR3 in amino acids: CASSRDRVDQPQHF. The CDR3 nucleotides are TGTGCCAGCTCTCGGGACAGGGTTGATCAGCCCCAGCATTTT. This chain links TRBV18 with TRBJ1-5; 9 bases line up with TRBD1. The CDR3 loop spans 14 amino acids. Losses at the gene ends were 6 bases for V and 5 bases for J; bases not matched to a gene: 5. Germline V CDR1 and CDR2: KGHSH, LQKENI.